These 22 T cell receptor beta chains came from one sample sequenced in a study of T cell changes during pregnancy in multiple sclerosis. Assay used: immunoSEQ multiplex PCR; TCRdb lists only in-frame clones, some missing. The table includes fewer than 45,000 clones, 89% detected once. Here the sequenced sample was CD4+ T cells from peripheral blood mononuclear cells, taken in the first trimester of pregnancy. Every receptor here comes from a female donor with multiple sclerosis, enrolled in a pregnancy study.

This clone occurred once. The rearrangement links TRBV5-1 to TRBJ2-2; D may be TRBD1 (6 bases). The CDR3 sequence is 16 residues long. Germline CDR1 SGHRS, CDR2 YFSETQ. The V and J ends lost 3 bases and 5 bases respectively, with 17 bases between them. CDR3 DNA: TGCGCCAGCAGCTCAGGGGACACTTATCGGACCGGGGAGCTGTTTTTT. This gives the protein CASSSGDTYRTGELFF.

This chain connects TRBV10-3 to TRBJ2-7; D gene unclear. The CDR3 covers 12 residues. CDR1 is ENHRY, CDR2 SYGVKD, per germline. Trimming cost V 10 bases and J 2 bases, with 12 bases left between them. Here the CDR3 reads CATATLTYEQYF. For the CDR3, the DNA is TGTGCCACCGCCACTCTAACCTACGAGCAGTACTTC.

J is TRBJ1-2 and V is TRBV5-1, with 8 positions matching TRBD1. The CDR3 is made up of 14 amino acids. Germline V gene sequence: CDR1 SGHRS, CDR2 YFSETQ. V lost 3 bases, J lost 4 bases, and 5 bases stayed unmatched. The chain's CDR3 is CASSSRTGTYGYTF. The CDR3 DNA sequence: TGCGCCAGCAGCTCAAGGACAGGGACCTATGGCTACACCTTC.

The rearrangement uses TRBV30 and TRBJ1-2, with 12 bases matching TRBD1. This CDR3 is built from 13 residues. The V gene end was trimmed by 5 bases and the J gene end by 5 bases; junction bases not matched to a gene: 3. CDR1 is GTSNPN and CDR2 is SVGIG in the germline V gene (reference sequence). CDR3: CAWRGQGAYGYTF. In nucleotides, the CDR3 is TGTGCCTGGCGGGGACAGGGGGCGTATGGCTACACCTTC.

The rearrangement uses TRBV6-5 and TRBJ2-7; D is unresolved. The germline V and J ends were trimmed by 5 bases and 1 base, with 15 bases remaining between them. This CDR3 comprises 15 residues. The germline V gene encodes CDR1 MNHEY and CDR2 SVGAGI. The CDR3 loop reads CASSRRRLESYEQYF. CDR3 coding DNA: TGTGCCAGCAGTCGGCGCAGGCTCGAATCCTACGAGCAGTACTTC.

The chain links TRBV4-1 to TRBJ1-5, with D tentatively TRBD1 (5 bases). The germline V gene encodes CDR1 MGHRA and CDR2 YSYEKL. The CDR3 spans 19 residues. V dropped 0 bases and J dropped 0 bases, with 18 bases sitting between them. As DNA, the CDR3 is TGCGCCAGCAGCCAAGATCCCAACAACGACAGATATAGCAATCAGCCCCAGCATTTT. Protein: CASSQDPNNDRYSNQPQHF.

The chain has TRBV6-5 and TRBJ1-2; tentatively, D is TRBD1 (6 bases). The germline V gene encodes CDR1 MNHEY and CDR2 SVGAGI. V lost 4 bases and J 8 bases, leaving 11 bases between the germline ends. The CDR3 is made up of 12 amino acids. CDR3 nucleotides: TGTGCCAGCAGTTTACAGGGAGAGGGCTACACCTTC. This encodes CASSLQGEGYTF.

The V gene is TRBV30, the J gene TRBJ1-4, with 8 bases lining up with TRBD1. Germline assignment: CDR1 GTSNPN and CDR2 SVGIG (reference sequence). The CDR3 runs to 17 residues. J lost 4 bases, V lost 3 bases, and 13 bases had no gene match. This CDR3 reads CAWSSRQGLVFNEKLFF. For the CDR3, the DNA is TGTGCCTGGAGCTCGAGACAGGGGCTCGTTTTTAATGAAAAACTGTTTTTT.

This chain uses TRBV7-2 with TRBJ1-1; 9 bases fit TRBD1. The CDR3 has 13 residues. Germline trimming cut 5 bases from V and 6 bases from J; bases unmatched to any gene: 4. Germline V gives CDR1 SGHTA, CDR2 FQGNSA. CDR3 residues: CASSLDRGSEAFF. The CDR3 DNA reads as TGTGCCAGCAGCCTGGACAGGGGCTCTGAAGCTTTCTTT.

The chain is built from TRBV4-2 and TRBJ1-2; no reliable D call. Germline CDR1 reads LGHNA; CDR2 reads YNFKEQ. Trimming removed 0 bases at V and 2 bases at J, with 16 bases between. The CDR3 has 17 amino acids. The DNA of the CDR3 is TGTGCCAGCAGCCAAGATCATCGCGGAGGGTACAACTATGGCTACACCTTC. Translation gives CASSQDHRGGYNYGYTF.

This clone was counted only a few times. The chain is built from TRBV19 and TRBJ2-3, with D unclear. CDR1 is LNHDA and CDR2 is SQIVND in the germline V gene (reference sequence). This CDR3 is 14 amino acids long. Trimming pared 3 bases from V and 2 bases from J, leaving 9 bases between. CDR3 residues: CASSMRLHTDTQYF. The CDR3 DNA sequence: TGTGCCAGTAGTATGAGACTGCACACAGATACGCAGTATTTT.

The V and J genes are TRBV7-2 and TRBJ2-7, with TRBD2 as a possible D gene (6 bases). Trimming pared 4 bases from V and 4 bases from J, leaving 8 bases between. CDR3 length: 12 residues. CDR1 and CDR2 from the germline V gene are SGHTA and FQGNSA. Written as DNA, the CDR3 is TGTGCCAGCAGCTCGGGACTGTACGAGCAGTACTTC. Translated: CASSSGLYEQYF.

The chain employs TRBV27 and TRBJ2-7, with 9 bases aligning to TRBD2. J lost 0 bases, V lost 7 bases, and 7 bases had no gene match. The CDR3 spans 15 residues. The V gene's germline CDR1 is MNHEY and CDR2 SMNVEV (reference sequence). The CDR3 is CASTPYSGSSYEQYF. CDR3 bases: TGTGCCAGCACCCCCTATAGCGGGAGCTCCTACGAGCAGTACTTC.

The rearrangement joins TRBV5-4 to TRBJ2-7, with 11 bases aligning to TRBD2. The germline V gene encodes CDR1 SGHNT and CDR2 YYREEE (reference sequence). The CDR3 is 15 residues long. The V segment lost 4 bases and the J segment 7 bases; nucleotides outside the gene matches: 10. The CDR3: CASSPGTSGFVEQYF. Here the CDR3 DNA reads TGTGCCAGCAGCCCCGGGACTAGCGGTTTTGTGGAGCAGTACTTC.

This chain joins TRBV7-9 and TRBJ1-3; D might be TRBD1 (6 bases). Trimming shortened V by 6 bases and J by 3 bases, and 15 bases separated the two germline ends. The CDR3 extends over 15 amino acids. Per germline, CDR1 SEHNR and CDR2 FQNEAQ (reference sequence). The CDR3 spells CASSPFLRGGNTIYF. CDR3 nucleotides: TGTGCCAGCAGTCCCTTTCTCAGGGGTGGAAACACCATATATTTT.

The CDR3 DNA follows: TGTGCCAGCAGCTTAACGGCTGATACAACAGGGGCCCAGCCCCAGCATTTT. Its translation is CASSLTADTTGAQPQHF. The rearrangement uses TRBV7-2 and TRBJ1-5; 7 nucleotides agree with TRBD1. The CDR3 is 17 residues long. Germline-derived CDR1 and CDR2 are SGHTA and FQGNSA. With 2 bases clipped from V and 7 bases from J, the junction kept 14 bases outside the gene matches.

The CDR3 DNA reads TGCGCCAGCAGCTTTGACGGGATGAACACTGAAGCTTTCTTT. This codes for CASSFDGMNTEAFF. The rearrangement joins TRBV5-1 to TRBJ1-1; D not certain. CDR1 SGHRS and CDR2 YFSETQ come from the germline V gene. Trimming shortened V by 2 bases and J by 0 bases, and 8 bases separated the two germline ends. The CDR3 consists of 14 residues.

This chain connects TRBV28 to TRBJ2-5, with D tentatively TRBD2 (5 bases). CDR3 size: 13 residues. CDR1 is MDHEN and CDR2 is SYDVKM in the germline V gene. V was pared by 3 bases and J by 3 bases, with 8 bases between. CDR3 loop: CASSLYGEETQYF. CDR3 nucleotides: TGTGCCAGCAGTTTGTACGGGGAAGAGACCCAGTACTTC.

This clone was seen only once. The CDR3 DNA reads as TGTGCCAGCAGCTCTGCAACTCCGGGGGGCGTCGCCTCCTACGAGCAGTACTTC. Translation: CASSSATPGGVASYEQYF. The V gene is TRBV11-2, the J gene TRBJ2-7, with D possibly matching TRBD2 (7 bases). This CDR3 has 18 residues. Germline V CDR1 and CDR2: SGHAT, FQNNGV. The V and J ends lost 4 bases and 0 bases respectively, with 22 bases between them.

The genes are TRBV2 and TRBJ2-3; no firm D call. This CDR3 is built from 15 residues. Germline V gives CDR1 SNHLY, CDR2 FYNNEI. Trimming stripped 4 bases from V and 0 bases from J, with 11 bases between. CDR3 nucleotides: TGTGCCAGCAGTGGTGGGCAGGCTAGCACAGATACGCAGTATTTT. It translates to CASSGGQASTDTQYF. Variable domain in full (rest from reference TRBV2 and TRBJ2-3): EPEVTQTPSHQVTQMGQEVILRCVPISNHLYFYWYRQILGQKVEFLVSFYNNEISEKSEIFDDQFSVERPDGSNFTLKIRSTKLEDSAMYFCASSGGQASTDTQYFGPGTRLTVL.

CDR3 DNA: TGTGCCAGCAGTTCCCCCCTGAGGGACTCCTACAATGAGCAGTTCTTC. Its protein is CASSSPLRDSYNEQFF. The chain uses TRBV27 and TRBJ2-1; a possible D gene is TRBD2 (5 bases). V was shortened by 4 bases and J by 0 bases, with 13 bases between the two germline ends. CDR3 size: 16 residues. Germline CDR1 and CDR2: MNHEY and SMNVEV (reference sequence).

The genes are TRBV19 and TRBJ1-1; 9 bases match TRBD1. V dropped 5 bases and J dropped 1; count of bases not matched to a gene: 5. Germline V gene sequence: CDR1 LNHDA, CDR2 SQIVND (reference sequence). The CDR3 totals 15 residues. The CDR3 loop is CASSLGQGGNTEAFF. CDR3 nucleotides: TGTGCCAGTAGTTTGGGACAGGGCGGGAACACTGAAGCTTTCTTT.